Below are 27 T cell receptor beta chains sequenced from a single sample in a study of shared clonotypes between healthy human individuals. Some clones are missing from TCRdb's copy, which holds only in-frame ones; the method was immunoSEQ multiplex PCR. Of about 2 million clones in the sample, 85% to 95% were seen once. Positively selected for CCR7, the CD45RO-negative cells used as naive CD8 cells excluded terminally differentiated effector memory CD45RA+ cells. The sequenced sample was naive CD8+ T cells sorted from blood. These receptors originate from a man between 18 and 35 years old in good health.

The rearrangement links TRBV11-2 to TRBJ2-3; 10 nucleotides line up with TRBD2. Germline loops: CDR1 SGHAT, CDR2 FQNNGV. CDR3 size: 16 residues. V gave up 4 bases and J gave up 2 bases; unmatched junction bases: 6. Here the CDR3 reads CASSSLAGGITDTQYF. CDR3 coding DNA: TGTGCCAGCAGCTCATTAGCGGGAGGAATCACAGATACGCAGTATTTT.

V gene TRBV7-9 combines with J gene TRBJ2-1; the D is unclear. Trimming left V 5 bases short and J 2 bases short, with 13 bases between. The CDR3 contains 15 residues. The germline V gene encodes CDR1 SEHNR and CDR2 FQNEAQ (reference sequence). CDR3 bases: TGTGCCAGCAGCCAGTCCCAACCCCCCTACAATGAGCAGTTCTTC. Residues: CASSQSQPPYNEQFF.

V gene TRBV6-1 combines with J gene TRBJ2-1; D remains unclear. CDR1 is MNHNS, CDR2 SASEGT, per germline. The CDR3 is 13 residues long. Trimming removed 7 bases at V and 7 bases at J, with 14 bases between. The CDR3 coding sequence is TGTGCCAGCACCCCTGGCCCCGGGAATGAGCAGTTCTTC. Its translation is CASTPGPGNEQFF.

The V and J genes are TRBV5-6 and TRBJ2-4; TRBD2 might be the D (5 bases). The CDR3 is 14 residues long. With 1 base removed from V and 2 bases from J, the gap between germline ends came to 7 bases. Germline assignment: CDR1 SGHDT and CDR2 YYEEEE. CDR3 bases: TGTGCCAGCAGCTTGAGGGAGTCCAAAAACATTCAGTACTTC. Residues: CASSLRESKNIQYF.

The genes are TRBV5-8 and TRBJ2-7, with a tentative D call TRBD2 (5 bases). Germline V gives CDR1 SGHTS, CDR2 YDEGEE. Trimming left V 2 bases short and J 4 bases short, with 10 bases between. CDR3 size: 13 residues. The CDR3 DNA follows: TGTGCCAGCAGCTTCGGGATAGGATACGAGCAGTACTTC. As protein: CASSFGIGYEQYF.

The rearrangement links TRBV9 to TRBJ2-5; 8 bases agree with TRBD1. V dropped 0 bases and J dropped 5; count of bases not matched to a gene: 9. Germline CDR1 is SGDLS and CDR2 is YYNGEE. CDR3 length equals 16 residues. The CDR3 reads CASSVGPGGQGETQYF. CDR3 in DNA: TGTGCCAGCAGCGTAGGACCCGGCGGACAGGGTGAGACCCAGTACTTC.

The chain has TRBV7-8 and TRBJ1-1, with no clear D. Germline values: CDR1 SGHVS, CDR2 FQNEAQ. This CDR3 has 15 residues. With 5 bases removed from V and 0 bases from J, the gap between germline ends came to 13 bases. The chain's CDR3 is CASSPWALMNTEAFF. CDR3 bases: TGTGCCAGCAGCCCATGGGCACTTATGAACACTGAAGCTTTCTTT.

CDR3 in DNA: TGCGCCAGCAGCCAAGTCGGCGCTGAAGCTTTCTTT. Its protein is CASSQVGAEAFF. J is TRBJ1-1 and V is TRBV4-1; D is uncertain. Germline V gene data show CDR1 as MGHRA and CDR2 as YSYEKL. The CDR3 loop spans 12 amino acids. Trimming took off 1 base at V and 6 bases at J, with 6 bases between the two ends.

The chain links TRBV7-2 to TRBJ1-2, with unresolved D. The CDR3 length is 13 residues. The germline CDR1 and CDR2 sequences are SGHTA and FQGNSA. The V gene lost 5 bases and the J gene lost 7 bases, with 14 bases spanning the gap. The CDR3 DNA sequence: TGTGCCAGCAGCGTCGACACCCCGGGTGGCTACACCTTC. Encoded protein: CASSVDTPGGYTF.

V usage is TRBV5-6 and J usage is TRBJ1-2; D ambiguous. Trimming left V 1 base short and J 6 bases short, with 13 bases between. Germline V gene sequence: CDR1 SGHDT, CDR2 YYEEEE. The length of the CDR3 is 14 residues. CDR3: CASSLYGMHDGYTF. CDR3 coding DNA: TGTGCCAGCAGCTTGTATGGTATGCACGATGGCTACACCTTC.

J is TRBJ2-3 and V is TRBV7-9, with 9 positions matching TRBD2. Looked up from germline, CDR1 is SEHNR and CDR2 is FQNEAQ (reference sequence). The V and J ends lost 4 bases and 1 base, in that order; junction bases with no gene match: 9. The CDR3 is made up of 17 amino acids. CDR3 sequence reads: CASSSPRASGGTDTQYF. CDR3 nucleotide sequence: TGTGCCAGCAGCTCCCCCCGGGCTAGCGGGGGCACAGATACGCAGTATTTT.

The rearrangement links TRBV5-1 to TRBJ2-5, with 7 bases aligning to TRBD2. V dropped 4 bases and J dropped 2; count of bases not matched to a gene: 8. This CDR3 has 15 residues. Germline V CDR1 and CDR2: SGHRS, YFSETQ. CDR3 residues: CASSPGRDQQETQYF. CDR3 nucleotide sequence: TGCGCCAGCAGCCCGGGGAGGGATCAACAAGAGACCCAGTACTTC.

This chain connects TRBV27 to TRBJ2-3; TRBD2 matches at 7 bases. The junction had 16 bases not matched to a gene; V was cut back by 5 bases and J by 2 bases. The germline V gene has CDR1 MNHEY and CDR2 SMNVEV (reference sequence). The CDR3 has 18 amino acids. CDR3 nucleotide sequence: TGTGCCAGCAGTACATGGGTGGGGGGGGAGATAGCCACAGATACGCAGTATTTT. Translated: CASSTWVGGEIATDTQYF.

V and J are TRBV7-9 and TRBJ1-2; D gene uncertain. The V end lost 1 base, the J end lost 8 bases, and 11 bases lay between the germline ends. The CDR3 spans 13 residues. CDR1 is SEHNR, CDR2 FQNEAQ, per germline (reference sequence). For the CDR3, the DNA is TGTGCCAGCAGCTTAGAAACGGTACACGGCTACACCTTC. This sequence encodes CASSLETVHGYTF. The full variable domain, rest sourced from reference TRBV7-9 and TRBJ1-2, is DTGVSQNPRHKITKRGQNVTFRCDPISEHNRLYWYRQTLGQGPEFLTYFQNEAQLEKSRLLSDRFSAERPKGSFSTLEIQRTEQGDSAMYLCASSLETVHGYTFGSGTRLTVV.

The chain couples TRBV27 to TRBJ1-2; possibly TRBD1 for D (5 bases). V was cut by 3 bases and J by 6 bases, with 14 bases left in between. The CDR3 contains 14 residues. The germline gives CDR1 MNHEY, CDR2 SMNVEV (reference sequence). The CDR3 sequence is CASSFHPGDDGYTF. The CDR3 nucleotides read TGTGCCAGCAGTTTTCATCCGGGGGATGATGGCTACACCTTC.

This chain links TRBV10-1 with TRBJ1-6, with D perhaps TRBD1 (5 bases). From germline, CDR1 is WNHNN and CDR2 SYGVQD (reference sequence). V lost 2 bases, J lost 7 bases, and 9 bases lay in between. The CDR3 is made up of 14 amino acids. Here the CDR3 DNA reads TGCGCCAGCAGTGAGACAGGTCGAAATTCACCCCTCCACTTT. It specifies CASSETGRNSPLHF.

This chain uses TRBV2 with TRBJ1-1; D is unclear. V was trimmed by 1 base and J by 3 bases, leaving 9 bases between them. The CDR3 spans 14 residues. Germline values: CDR1 SNHLY, CDR2 FYNNEI. DNA of the CDR3: TGTGCCAGCAGTGAAGGAGCAGAGGACACTGAAGCTTTCTTT. This sequence encodes CASSEGAEDTEAFF.

The rearrangement uses TRBV7-9 and TRBJ2-7; D may be TRBD1 or TRBD2 (5 bases each). Trimming removed 2 bases from V and 2 bases from J, with 25 bases in between. CDR1 is SEHNR, CDR2 FQNEAQ, per germline (reference sequence). CDR3 length equals 19 residues. For the CDR3, the DNA is TGTGCCAGCAGCTTATCACTTTCGGGACGACGAGAAACTACCTACGAGCAGTACTTC. This sequence encodes CASSLSLSGRRETTYEQYF.

Here the CDR3 DNA reads TGTGCCAGCAGTCCCCTAGCGTTCCCCTACGAGCAGTACTTC. This codes for CASSPLAFPYEQYF. V usage is TRBV28 and J usage is TRBJ2-7; D is possibly TRBD2 (6 bases). Trimming cost V 5 bases and J 2 bases, with 13 bases left between them. CDR1 is MDHEN and CDR2 is SYDVKM in the germline V gene. The CDR3 length is 14 residues.

This chain links TRBV13 with TRBJ2-2, with unresolved D. Germline assignment: CDR1 PRHDT and CDR2 FYEKMQ (reference sequence). This CDR3 has 15 residues. Between the trimmed V and J ends, which lost 5 bases and 0 bases, there was a span of 10 bases. CDR3: CASSLDISNTGELFF. DNA for the CDR3: TGTGCCAGCAGCCTTGACATCTCGAACACCGGGGAGCTGTTTTTT.

As for this clone: This sample includes further DNA sequences coding for the same CDR3. The V gene is TRBV27, the J gene TRBJ2-5; 7 bases align to TRBD2. V shed 5 bases, J shed 2 bases, and the junction held 5 bases outside the gene matches. Germline V gene sequence: CDR1 MNHEY, CDR2 SMNVEV (reference sequence). The CDR3 is 14 residues long. The CDR3 bases are TGTGCCAGCAGTCTATTGGGGGGGCAAGAGACCCAGTACTTC. This codes for CASSLLGGQETQYF.

The chain couples TRBV7-2 to TRBJ2-7; maybe TRBD1 (6 bases). Germline CDR1 SGHTA, CDR2 FQGNSA. This CDR3 spans 16 amino acids. Trimming shortened V by 2 bases and J by 0 bases, and 14 bases separated the two germline ends. The CDR3 sequence: CASSLSGTSSSYEQYF. CDR3 DNA sequence: TGTGCCAGCAGCTTATCCGGGACATCCAGCTCCTACGAGCAGTACTTC.

V gene TRBV4-1 combines with J gene TRBJ2-5; 9 bases are a match to TRBD2. The ends lost 1 base at V and 5 bases at J; junction bases unmatched: 5. This CDR3 is built from 15 residues. The germline CDR1 and CDR2 sequences are MGHRA and YSYEKL. The DNA for the CDR3 is TGCGCCAGCAGCCAAGCCGGACTAGCGTGGGAGACCCAGTACTTC. This encodes CASSQAGLAWETQYF.

The count of this clone is one. This chain links TRBV7-9 with TRBJ2-2; 9 nucleotides match TRBD2. Germline CDR1 and CDR2: SEHNR and FQNEAQ (reference sequence). This CDR3 region has 17 residues. With 7 bases clipped from V and 6 bases from J, the junction kept 15 bases outside the gene matches. The CDR3 spells CASTTPGFGGGAGELFF. As DNA, the CDR3 is TGTGCCAGCACCACCCCCGGGTTCGGCGGGGGGGCCGGGGAGCTGTTTTTT. The full variable domain, rest sourced from reference TRBV7-9 and TRBJ2-2, is DTGVSQNPRHKITKRGQNVTFRCDPISEHNRLYWYRQTLGQGPEFLTYFQNEAQLEKSRLLSDRFSAERPKGSFSTLEIQRTEQGDSAMYLCASTTPGFGGGAGELFFGEGSRLTVL.

The chain carries TRBV18 and TRBJ2-7, with TRBD2 matching over 10 bases. The ends lost 3 bases at V and 2 bases at J; junction bases unmatched: 16. The CDR3 loop spans 19 amino acids. Germline CDR1 is KGHSH and CDR2 is LQKENI. Here the CDR3 reads CASSPGTSILAGGTYEQYF. DNA of the CDR3: TGTGCCAGCTCACCCGGAACCTCGATATTAGCGGGAGGTACCTACGAGCAGTACTTC.

This chain connects TRBV7-2 to TRBJ2-7; 7 bases match TRBD1. The CDR3 length is 14 residues. The junction had 8 bases not matched to a gene; V was cut back by 4 bases and J by 5 bases. Germline lookup yields CDR1 SGHTA and CDR2 FQGNSA. The CDR3 loop is CASSYPGQVHEQYF. CDR3 nucleotide sequence: TGTGCCAGCAGCTACCCTGGACAGGTCCACGAGCAGTACTTC.

This clone was observed a single time. J is TRBJ2-7 and V is TRBV5-6; D possibly corresponds to TRBD1 (5 bases). V was shortened by 0 bases and J by 4 bases, with 11 bases between the two germline ends. CDR1 and CDR2 from the germline V gene are SGHDT and YYEEEE. CDR3 length: 14 residues. The CDR3 DNA sequence: TGTGCCAGCAGCTTGGATCAGGGTAGATACGAGCAGTACTTC. Its translation: CASSLDQGRYEQYF.